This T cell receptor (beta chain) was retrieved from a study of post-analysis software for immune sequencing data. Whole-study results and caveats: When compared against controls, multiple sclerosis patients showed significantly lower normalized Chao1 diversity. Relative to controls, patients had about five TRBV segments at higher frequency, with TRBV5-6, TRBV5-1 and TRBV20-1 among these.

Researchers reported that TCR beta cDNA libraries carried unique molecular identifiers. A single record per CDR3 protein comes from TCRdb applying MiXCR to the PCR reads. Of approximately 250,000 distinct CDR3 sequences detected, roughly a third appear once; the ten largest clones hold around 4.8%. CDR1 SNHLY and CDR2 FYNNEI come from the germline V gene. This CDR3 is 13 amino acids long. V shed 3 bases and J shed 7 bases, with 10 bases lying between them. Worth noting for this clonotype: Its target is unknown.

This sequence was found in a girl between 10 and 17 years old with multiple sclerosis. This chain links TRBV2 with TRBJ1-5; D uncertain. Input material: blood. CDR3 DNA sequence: TGTGCCAGCAGTGAGGATCTCGGGCAGCCCCAGCATTTT. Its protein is CASSEDLGQPQHF.